One TCR beta chain is described in this entry. The antigen remains unidentified. Sequencing used immunoSEQ multiplex PCR; TCRdb keeps in-frame clones, though not all of them. The table includes about 13,000 clones, 72% detected once. This sample stems from a study of vaccination effects on CD4 cells after COVID-19. Germline CDR1 ENHRY, CDR2 SYGVKD. The CDR3 is 13 residues long. Trimming left V 4 bases short and J 2 bases short, with 5 bases between. Study-level results: Infection- and vaccine-induced clones contracted markedly late after vaccination. In healthy vaccinees, only 1 of 255 vaccine-induced clones cross-reacted with common cold coronaviruses.

After expansion with viral peptide pools in the ViraFEST assay, antigen-specific CD4+ T cells were sequenced. Once cultured for nine to ten days, the cells underwent separation to obtain CD4+ T cells. Two doses of either BNT162b2 or mRNA-1273 were given to each participant. Culturing of some 1.8 million PBMC per well took place with about 9 IU/ml IL-2 and 9 to 10 ug/ml peptides. Cultures had half their medium replaced with IL-2 medium on days 3 and 7. The sequence was collected from a human donor who received a COVID-19 vaccine. This chain links TRBV10-3 with TRBJ2-2; D is unresolved. The material sequenced was CD4+ T cells from PBMCs cultured with SARS-CoV-2 spike peptides, taken after COVID-19 vaccination. CDR3 bases: TGTGCCATCAGTGGGAGTAACACCGGGGAGCTGTTTTTT. Encoded protein: CAISGSNTGELFF.